The TCR beta chain under discussion was sequenced for a study of CD8 T cells in ankylosing spondylitis. Study-wide points: Significant enrichment of disease-linked clones was reportedly seen in matched ankylosing spondylitis synovial fluid. Blood from ankylosing spondylitis patients appeared to carry a characteristic roughly eight-variant TCR beta motif.

As the method for making TCR beta libraries, quantitative 5'-RACE with molecular barcodes was used. TCRdb used MiXCR to reprocess the 5' RACE reads, holding one entry per CDR3 protein. Of more than 150,000 distinct CDR3 sequences in the sample, 18% were seen once. This clonotype came up many times. Its specificity is not known. V lost 6 bases and J lost 16; bases outside the gene matches: 17. This CDR3 comprises 14 residues. Per the germline V gene, CDR1 is MNHNS and CDR2 is SASEGT. V gene TRBV6-1 combines with J gene TRBJ1-4; 7 bases are a match to TRBD1. The source of this sequence is a male donor under 30 with ankylosing spondylitis or in good health (not recorded which). What was sequenced was blood, either unsorted or a sorted T cell fraction (not recorded which). CDR3 region: CASRVQTGAVFQFF. The CDR3 bases are TGTGCCAGCAGGGTCCAAACAGGGGCGGTTTTTCAGTTTTTT.